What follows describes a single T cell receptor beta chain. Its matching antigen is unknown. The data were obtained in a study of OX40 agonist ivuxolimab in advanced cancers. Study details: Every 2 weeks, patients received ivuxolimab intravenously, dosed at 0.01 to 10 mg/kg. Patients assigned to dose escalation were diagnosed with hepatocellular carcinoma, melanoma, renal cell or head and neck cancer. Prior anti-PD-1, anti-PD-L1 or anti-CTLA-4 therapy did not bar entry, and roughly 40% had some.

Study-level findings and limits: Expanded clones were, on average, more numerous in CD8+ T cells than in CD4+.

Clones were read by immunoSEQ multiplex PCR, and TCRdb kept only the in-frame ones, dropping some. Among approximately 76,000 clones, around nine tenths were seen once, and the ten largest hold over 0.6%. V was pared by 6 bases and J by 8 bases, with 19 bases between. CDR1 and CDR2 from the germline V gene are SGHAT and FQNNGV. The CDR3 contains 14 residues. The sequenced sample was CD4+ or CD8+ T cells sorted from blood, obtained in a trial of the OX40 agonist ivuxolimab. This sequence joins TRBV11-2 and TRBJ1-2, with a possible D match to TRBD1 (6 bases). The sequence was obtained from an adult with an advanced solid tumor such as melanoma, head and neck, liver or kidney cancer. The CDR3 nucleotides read TGTGCCAGCAGTTTCGGACAGTCCCTTGGAGGCTACACCTTC. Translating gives CASSFGQSLGGYTF.